This T cell receptor (beta chain) was sequenced during a study of T cells after yellow fever vaccination. Study-wide results and limits: On re-exposure, the response was weaker but peaked faster, at day 5 versus 15. Post-booster samples contained most primary-vaccination clones (around 95% CD4, about 90% CD8).

This clonotype was seen only a few times. The antigen is undetermined. As TCR cDNA was made by 5'RACE template switching, a universal primer site and UMIs were added. MiXCR, applied by TCRdb to the 5' RACE reads, yields one record per CDR3 protein. The sample contains fewer than 650,000 distinct CDR3 sequences, around a fifth of which appear only once. Specimen: PBMCs, collected roughly 20 days after the first yellow fever vaccination. This receptor was taken from a man between 18 and 29 years old who received the YFV17D yellow fever vaccine.

CDR3 sequence: CASSEGPGSGELFF. CDR3 coding DNA: TGTGCCAGCAGTGAGGGGCCGGGTTCCGGGGAGCTGTTTTTT. This chain uses TRBV25-1 with TRBJ2-2, with D tentatively TRBD1 (5 bases). The V end lost 3 bases, the J end lost 6 bases, and 11 bases lay between the germline ends. The CDR3 has 14 residues. Germline V lookup: CDR1 MGHDK, CDR2 SYGVNS.